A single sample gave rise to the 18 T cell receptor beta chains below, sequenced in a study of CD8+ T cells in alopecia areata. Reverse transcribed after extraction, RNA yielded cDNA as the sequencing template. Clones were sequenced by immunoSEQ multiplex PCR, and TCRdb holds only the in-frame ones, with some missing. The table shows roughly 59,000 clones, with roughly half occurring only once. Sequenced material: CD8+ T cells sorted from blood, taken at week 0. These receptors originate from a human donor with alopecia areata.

Written as DNA, the CDR3 is TGTGCCAGCAGTGACCGGGACAGAAACCAAGAGACCCAGTACTTC. Translation: CASSDRDRNQETQYF. The J gene is TRBJ2-5, the V gene TRBV2; 7 nucleotides agree with TRBD1. The germline V gene has CDR1 SNHLY and CDR2 FYNNEI. This CDR3 has 15 residues. The ends lost 3 bases at V and 0 bases at J; junction bases unmatched: 4.

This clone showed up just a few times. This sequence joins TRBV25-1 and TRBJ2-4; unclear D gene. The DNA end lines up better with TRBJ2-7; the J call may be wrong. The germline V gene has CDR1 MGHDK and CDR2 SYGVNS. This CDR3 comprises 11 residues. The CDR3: CASSANGEQYF. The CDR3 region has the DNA TGTGCCAGCAGTGCGAACGGCGAGCAGTACTTC.

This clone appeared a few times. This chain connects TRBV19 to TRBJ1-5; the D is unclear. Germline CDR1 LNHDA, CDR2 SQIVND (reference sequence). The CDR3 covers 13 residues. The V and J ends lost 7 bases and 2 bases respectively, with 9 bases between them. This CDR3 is CASTYEGNQPQHF. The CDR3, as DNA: TGTGCCAGTACATATGAGGGCAATCAGCCCCAGCATTTT.

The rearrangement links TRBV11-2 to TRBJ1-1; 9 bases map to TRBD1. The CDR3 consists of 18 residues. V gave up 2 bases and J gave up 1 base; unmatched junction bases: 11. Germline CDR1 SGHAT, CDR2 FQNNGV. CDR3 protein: CASSLSSTGGFRNTEAFF. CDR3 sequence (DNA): TGTGCCAGCAGCTTAAGCTCGACAGGGGGATTTAGGAACACTGAAGCTTTCTTT.

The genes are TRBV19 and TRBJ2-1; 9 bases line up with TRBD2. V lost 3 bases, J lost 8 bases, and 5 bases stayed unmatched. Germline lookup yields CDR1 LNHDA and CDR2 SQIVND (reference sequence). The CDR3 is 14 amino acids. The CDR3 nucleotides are TGTGCCAGTAGTATGGGACTAGCCCTGTATGAGCAGTTCTTC. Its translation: CASSMGLALYEQFF.

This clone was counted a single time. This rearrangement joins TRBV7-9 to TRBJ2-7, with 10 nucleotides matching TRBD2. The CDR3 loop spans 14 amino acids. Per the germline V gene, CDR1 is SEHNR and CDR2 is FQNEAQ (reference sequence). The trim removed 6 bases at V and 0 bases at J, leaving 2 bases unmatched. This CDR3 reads CASRTSGASYEQYF. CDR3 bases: TGTGCCAGCAGAACTAGCGGGGCCTCCTACGAGCAGTACTTC.

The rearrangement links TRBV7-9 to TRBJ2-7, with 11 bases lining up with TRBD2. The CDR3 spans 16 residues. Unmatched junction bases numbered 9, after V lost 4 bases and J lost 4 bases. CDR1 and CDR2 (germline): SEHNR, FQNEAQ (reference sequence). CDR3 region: CASSSLAGEIRYEQYF. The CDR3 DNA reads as TGTGCCAGCAGCTCACTAGCGGGAGAGATAAGGTACGAGCAGTACTTC.

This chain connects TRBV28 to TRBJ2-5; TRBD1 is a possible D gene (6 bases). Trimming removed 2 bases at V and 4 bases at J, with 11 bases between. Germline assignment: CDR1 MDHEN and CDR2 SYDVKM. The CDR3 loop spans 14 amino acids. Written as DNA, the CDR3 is TGTGCCAGCAGTTTACCACAGGGACGAGAGACCCAGTACTTC. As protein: CASSLPQGRETQYF.

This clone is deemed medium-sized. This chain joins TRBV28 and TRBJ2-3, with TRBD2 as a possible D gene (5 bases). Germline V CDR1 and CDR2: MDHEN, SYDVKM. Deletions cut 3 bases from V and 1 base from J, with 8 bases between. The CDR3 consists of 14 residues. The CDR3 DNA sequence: TGTGCCAGCAGTTTTGGCGGGCGCACAGATACGCAGTATTTT. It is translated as CASSFGGRTDTQYF. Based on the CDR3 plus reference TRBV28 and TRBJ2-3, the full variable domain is DVKVTQSSRYLVKRTGEKVFLECVQDMDHENMFWYRQDPGLGLRLIYFSYDVKMKEKGDIPEGYSVSREKKERFSLILESASTNQTSMYLCASSFGGRTDTQYFGPGTRLTVL.

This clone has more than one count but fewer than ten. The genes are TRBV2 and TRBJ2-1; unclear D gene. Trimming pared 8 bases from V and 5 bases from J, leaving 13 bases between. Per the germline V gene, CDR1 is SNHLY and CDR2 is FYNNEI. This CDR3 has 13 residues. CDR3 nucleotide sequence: TGTGCCAGCCCCGTCGACCTCAACAATGAGCAGTTCTTC. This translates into CASPVDLNNEQFF.

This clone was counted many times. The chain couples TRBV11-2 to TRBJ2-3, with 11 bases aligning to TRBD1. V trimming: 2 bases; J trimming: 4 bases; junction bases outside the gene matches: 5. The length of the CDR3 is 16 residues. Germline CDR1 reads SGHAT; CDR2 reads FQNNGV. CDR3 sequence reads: CASSLMGTGGPDTQYF. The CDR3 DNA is TGTGCCAGCAGCTTAATGGGGACAGGGGGACCAGATACGCAGTATTTT. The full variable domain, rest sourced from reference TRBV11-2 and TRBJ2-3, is EAGVAQSPRYKIIEKRQSVAFWCNPISGHATLYWYQQILGQGPKLLIQFQNNGVVDDSQLPKDRFSAERLKGVDSTLKIQPAKLEDSAVYLCASSLMGTGGPDTQYFGPGTRLTVL.

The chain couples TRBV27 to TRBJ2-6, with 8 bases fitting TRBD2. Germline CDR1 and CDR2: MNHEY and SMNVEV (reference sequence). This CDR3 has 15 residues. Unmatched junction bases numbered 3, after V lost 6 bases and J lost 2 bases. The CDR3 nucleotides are TGTGCCAGCAGGCCGGGGGGGCCTGGGGCCAACGTCCTGACTTTC. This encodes CASRPGGPGANVLTF.

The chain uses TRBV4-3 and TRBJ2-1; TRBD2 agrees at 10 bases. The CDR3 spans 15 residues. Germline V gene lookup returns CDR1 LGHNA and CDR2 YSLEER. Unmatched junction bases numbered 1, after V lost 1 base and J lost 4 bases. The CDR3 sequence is CASSQGTSGYNEQFF. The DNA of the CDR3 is TGCGCCAGCAGCCAAGGGACTAGCGGATACAATGAGCAGTTCTTC.

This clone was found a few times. The CDR3 DNA reads TGTGCCAGTAGTATCGACGAAAGCTCCTACAATGAGCAGTTCTTC. The encoded protein is CASSIDESSYNEQFF. The chain combines TRBV19 with TRBJ2-1; D remains ambiguous. CDR1 is LNHDA and CDR2 is SQIVND in the germline V gene (reference sequence). V gave up 3 bases and J gave up 0 bases, with 9 bases separating them. The CDR3 runs to 15 residues.

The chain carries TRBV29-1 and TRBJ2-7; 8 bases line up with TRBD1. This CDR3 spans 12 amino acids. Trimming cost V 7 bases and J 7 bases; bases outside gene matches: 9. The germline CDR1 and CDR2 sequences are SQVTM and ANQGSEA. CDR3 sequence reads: CSAVTGAGEQYF. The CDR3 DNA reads TGCAGCGCGGTGACAGGGGCCGGAGAGCAGTACTTC.

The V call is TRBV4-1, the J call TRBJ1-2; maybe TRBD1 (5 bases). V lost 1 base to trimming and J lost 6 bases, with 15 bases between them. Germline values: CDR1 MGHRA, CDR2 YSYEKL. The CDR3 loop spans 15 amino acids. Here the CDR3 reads CASSQASTLGDGYTF. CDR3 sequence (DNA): TGCGCCAGCAGCCAAGCATCAACCTTAGGGGATGGCTACACCTTC.

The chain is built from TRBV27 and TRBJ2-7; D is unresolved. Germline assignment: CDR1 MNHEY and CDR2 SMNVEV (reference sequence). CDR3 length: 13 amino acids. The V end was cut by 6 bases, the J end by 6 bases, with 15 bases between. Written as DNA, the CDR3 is TGTGCCAGCAGCCCCCGGCGTTACGGCGAGCAGTACTTC. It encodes CASSPRRYGEQYF.

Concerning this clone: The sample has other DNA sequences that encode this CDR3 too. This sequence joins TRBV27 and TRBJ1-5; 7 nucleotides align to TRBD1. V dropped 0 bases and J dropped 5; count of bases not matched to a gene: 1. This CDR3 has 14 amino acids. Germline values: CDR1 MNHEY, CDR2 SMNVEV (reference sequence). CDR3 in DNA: TGTGCCAGCAGTTTATCCAGGGGGGATCAGCCCCAGCATTTT. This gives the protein CASSLSRGDQPQHF.